This T cell receptor (beta chain) was captured by sequencing in a study of T cells in pancreatic ductal adenocarcinoma. This CDR3 spans 24 amino acids. V was clipped by 1 base and J by 0 bases; unmatched bases: 27. The V gene's germline CDR1 is LGHNA and CDR2 YNFKEQ. Using immunoSEQ multiplex PCR, the repertoire was profiled, and TCRdb retains in-frame clones only, with some absent. The sample lists under 30,000 clones; more than 90% were seen once. Selected pancreatic ductal adenocarcinoma patients had undergone surgery without neoadjuvant therapy. V is TRBV4-2 and J is TRBJ2-1; 7 nucleotides match TRBD2. Sequencing was done on a sample of PBMCs. The receptor was isolated from a human donor with pancreatic ductal adenocarcinoma. The CDR3 DNA follows: TGTGCCAGCAGCCAAGCGATCTCGACGCGGCACTCCGGGAGGTACCTTAGCTCCTACAATGAGCAGTTCTTC. Translation gives CASSQAISTRHSGRYLSSYNEQFF.